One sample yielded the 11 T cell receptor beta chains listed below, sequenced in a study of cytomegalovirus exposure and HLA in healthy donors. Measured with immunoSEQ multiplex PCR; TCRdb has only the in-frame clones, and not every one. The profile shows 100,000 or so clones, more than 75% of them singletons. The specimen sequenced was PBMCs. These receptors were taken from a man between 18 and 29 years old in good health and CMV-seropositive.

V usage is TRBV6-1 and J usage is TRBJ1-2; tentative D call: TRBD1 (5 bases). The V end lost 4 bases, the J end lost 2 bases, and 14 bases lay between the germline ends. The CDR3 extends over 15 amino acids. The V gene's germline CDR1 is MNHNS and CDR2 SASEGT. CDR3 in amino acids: CASSASTGGNYGYTF. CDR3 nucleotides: TGTGCCAGCAGTGCCTCAACTGGGGGGAACTATGGCTACACCTTC.

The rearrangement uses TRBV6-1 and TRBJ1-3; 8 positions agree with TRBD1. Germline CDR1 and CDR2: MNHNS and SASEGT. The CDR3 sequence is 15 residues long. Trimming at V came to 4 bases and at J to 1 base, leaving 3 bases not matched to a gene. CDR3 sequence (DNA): TGTGCCAGCAGTGCGCGACAGGGGTCTGGAAACACCATATATTTT. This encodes CASSARQGSGNTIYF.

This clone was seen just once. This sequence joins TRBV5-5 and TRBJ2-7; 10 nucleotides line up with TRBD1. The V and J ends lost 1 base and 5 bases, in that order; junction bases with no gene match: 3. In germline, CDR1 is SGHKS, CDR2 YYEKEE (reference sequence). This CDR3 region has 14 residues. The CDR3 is CASSLRQGANEQYF. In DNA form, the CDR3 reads TGTGCCAGCAGCTTGAGACAGGGGGCGAACGAGCAGTACTTC.

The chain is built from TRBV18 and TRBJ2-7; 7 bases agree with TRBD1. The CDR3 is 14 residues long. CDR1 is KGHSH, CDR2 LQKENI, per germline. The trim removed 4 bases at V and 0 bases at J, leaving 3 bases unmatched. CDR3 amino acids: CASSLGTVSYEQYF. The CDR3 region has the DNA TGTGCCAGCTCACTGGGGACAGTCTCCTACGAGCAGTACTTC.

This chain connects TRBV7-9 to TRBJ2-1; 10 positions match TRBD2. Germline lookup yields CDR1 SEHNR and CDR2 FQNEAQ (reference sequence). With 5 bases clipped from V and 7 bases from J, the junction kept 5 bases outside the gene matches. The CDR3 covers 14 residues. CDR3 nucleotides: TGTGCCAGCAGCCTCACTAGCGGGATGAATGAGCAGTTCTTC. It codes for CASSLTSGMNEQFF.

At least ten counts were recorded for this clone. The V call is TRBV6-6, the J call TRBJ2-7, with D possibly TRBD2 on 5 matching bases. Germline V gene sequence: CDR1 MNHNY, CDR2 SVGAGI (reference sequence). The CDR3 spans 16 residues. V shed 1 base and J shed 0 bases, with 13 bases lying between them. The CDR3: CASSYYRGWDSYEQYF. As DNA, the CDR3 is TGTGCCAGCAGTTACTATCGCGGGTGGGACTCCTACGAGCAGTACTTC.

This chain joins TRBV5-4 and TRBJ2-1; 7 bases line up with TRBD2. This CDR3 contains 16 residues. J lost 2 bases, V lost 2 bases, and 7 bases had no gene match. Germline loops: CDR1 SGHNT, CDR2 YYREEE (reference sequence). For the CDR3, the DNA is TGTGCCAGCAGCTTTTCCCTAGCGGTAACCTACAATGAGCAGTTCTTC. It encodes CASSFSLAVTYNEQFF.

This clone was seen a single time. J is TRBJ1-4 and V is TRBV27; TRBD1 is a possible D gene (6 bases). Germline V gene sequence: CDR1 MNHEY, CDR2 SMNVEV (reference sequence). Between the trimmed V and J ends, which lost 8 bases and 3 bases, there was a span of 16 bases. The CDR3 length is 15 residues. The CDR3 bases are TGTGCCAGCCGACTATTACAGGGTTCTAATGAAAAACTGTTTTTT. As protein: CASRLLQGSNEKLFF. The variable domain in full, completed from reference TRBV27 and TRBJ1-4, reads EAQVTQNPRYLITVTGKKLTVTCSQNMNHEYMSWYRQDPGLGLRQIYYSMNVEVTDKGDVPEGYKVSRKEKRNFPLILESPSPNQTSLYFCASRLLQGSNEKLFFGSGTQLSVL.

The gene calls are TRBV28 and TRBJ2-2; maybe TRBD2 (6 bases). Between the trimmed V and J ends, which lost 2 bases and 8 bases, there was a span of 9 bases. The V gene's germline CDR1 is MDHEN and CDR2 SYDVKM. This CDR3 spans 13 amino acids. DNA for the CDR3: TGTGCCAGCAGTTTAGCGGGGTTTGGGGAGCTGTTTTTT. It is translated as CASSLAGFGELFF. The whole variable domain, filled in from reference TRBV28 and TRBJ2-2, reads DVKVTQSSRYLVKRTGEKVFLECVQDMDHENMFWYRQDPGLGLRLIYFSYDVKMKEKGDIPEGYSVSREKKERFSLILESASTNQTSMYLCASSLAGFGELFFGEGSRLTVL.

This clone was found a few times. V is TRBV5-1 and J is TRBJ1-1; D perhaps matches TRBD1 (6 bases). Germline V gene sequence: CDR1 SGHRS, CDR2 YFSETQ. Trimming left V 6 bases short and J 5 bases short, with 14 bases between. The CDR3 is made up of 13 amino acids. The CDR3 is CASTDIRGTEAFF. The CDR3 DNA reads TGCGCCAGCACGGATATTAGGGGGACTGAAGCTTTCTTT.

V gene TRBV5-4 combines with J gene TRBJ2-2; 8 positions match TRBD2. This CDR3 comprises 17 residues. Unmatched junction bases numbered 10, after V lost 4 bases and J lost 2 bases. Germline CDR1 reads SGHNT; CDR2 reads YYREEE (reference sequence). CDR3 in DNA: TGTGCCAGCAGCCCGGGACTAGAACATACAAACACCGGGGAGCTGTTTTTT. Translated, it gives CASSPGLEHTNTGELFF.